What follows is one T cell receptor (beta chain) and its context. Its antigen is not yet known. The sample holds no much larger clone one base away, and base qualities are not on file. The twin pairs came from the European Cystic Fibrosis Twin and Sibling Study Cohort, which recruited patients from 150 or so CF clinics across 14 European countries. Zygosity and CFTR genotype were verified in-house, with zygosity tested by multiplex PCR of nine short tandem repeat loci. Each twin gave a peripheral blood sample, and clinical parameters were documented on that same day of blood sampling. Genomic DNA was isolated from peripheral blood cells with phenol/chloroform and kept in TE buffer at 4 degrees C. The sample comes from a study of monozygotic twins with cystic fibrosis (TCRdb year 2021). General notes on the study: Barcoded libraries were prepared from about 3 micrograms of fragmented DNA with approximately 16 PCR cycles. To gauge how much genetics shapes V and J gene usage, the researchers compared TCR beta repertoires both within and across 16 monozygotic twin pairs who have cystic fibrosis. Ten female and six male twin pairs, aged about 2.0 to 40 years (median approximately 9.5 years) and mostly children and adolescents, were included in the cohort. Twins were ranked among more than 900 cohort participants for weight-for-height and FEVPerc (FEV1 disease centile) on the day of blood sampling. Data for three of the twin pairs had been reported earlier in a different context.

Study-level results and caveats: The cohort was small, and no association was found between shared CDR3 numbers and age, concordance or disease severity. Simpson clonality tended to be low (median about 0.0095), which suggests a naive-dominated repertoire, although clonality was higher in the most severely affected patients. Sharing of nucleotide-identical clonotypes was significantly greater within monozygotic CF twin pairs than between unrelated CF individuals (P = 0.000026, Mann-Whitney). The greatest similarity to the co-twin was observed for V gene usage in 13 of 16 pairs and for J usage in 8 of 16 pairs, which suggested genetic constraints.

In the germline V gene, CDR1 corresponds to SGHVS and CDR2 to FNYEAQ. The V end loses 2 bases and the J end loses 1 base, and a stretch of 19 bases separates them. The CDR3, from cysteine to phenylalanine, totals 18 residues. The kept DNA is CDR3 alone, 54 bases in frame from the first base. Following the manufacturer's instructions, the researchers used the immunoSEQ immune profiling system to amplify TCR beta CDR3 regions via multiplex PCR. An Illumina NextSeq system was used for sequencing. From the authors' description of their analysis: The immunoSEQ Analyzer platform handled processing of the sequence data, and clonality was calculated by taking the square root of Simpson's index of productive rearrangements. Similarity in V and J usage was measured by Jensen-Shannon distance, and OLGA was used to compute CDR3 generation probabilities. Shared CDR3 sequences were searched against the immuneACCESS database (August 2020) and VDJdb (December 2020). Held by TCRdb, this immuneACCESS table contains in-frame sequences only and omits some clones. Under half of the omission traces to an unresolved V gene where checked; the cause of the rest is unknown. V and J calls and clone size are those listed in that table; D and trimming were worked out from the DNA. Recorded for this sample are approximately 25,000 clones; approximately 90% of them occurred a single time. The biggest ten clones account for under 0.35% of the sample.

The chain is made from TRBV7-6 and TRBJ2-3; there is no confident call for the D gene. The receptor's source is a girl aged 2-10 years with cystic fibrosis. Material: blood. DNA sequence: TGTGCCAGCAGCTTAAGGTTAGCCTATCCAATCGGCACAGATACGCAGTATTTT. It translates as CASSLRLAYPIGTDTQYF.